The 14 T cell receptor beta chains below all came from one sample that was sequenced in a study of blood T cell repertoires in COVID-19. TCRdb's table, derived via immunoSEQ multiplex PCR, lists solely in-frame clones and lacks some. Among a few hundred thousand clones listed, 70% to 85% were seen once. Sequencing was carried out using peripheral blood. The source is a human donor in a cohort sampled during active COVID-19.

The rearrangement uses TRBV14 and TRBJ2-3; TRBD2 matches 7 bases. The CDR3 covers 18 residues. Germline V gene data show CDR1 as SGHDN and CDR2 as FVKESK. J lost 5 bases, V lost 3 bases, and 17 bases had no gene match. This chain's CDR3 is CASSHGRKGGSVVDTQYF. CDR3 bases: TGTGCCAGCAGCCATGGCCGGAAGGGCGGGAGTGTTGTAGATACGCAGTATTTT.

Comments on this clone: In the same sample, other DNA sequences code for this CDR3. The chain uses TRBV27 and TRBJ2-7; 9 nucleotides line up with TRBD2. The ends lost 5 bases at V and 0 bases at J; junction bases unmatched: 5. Germline V gene sequence: CDR1 MNHEY, CDR2 SMNVEV (reference sequence). The CDR3 covers 15 residues. This chain's CDR3 is CASSPRLAASYEQYF. CDR3 bases: TGTGCCAGCAGTCCCCGACTAGCGGCCTCCTACGAGCAGTACTTC.

The CDR3 coding sequence is TGTGCCAGCAGTTACGCACGACAGCGAGGTCTGCAGTACTTC. Translating gives CASSYARQRGLQYF. This chain joins TRBV6-5 and TRBJ2-7; tentative D call: TRBD1 (5 bases). Trimming shortened V by 2 bases and J by 9 bases, and 17 bases separated the two germline ends. This CDR3 comprises 14 residues. Germline-derived CDR1 and CDR2 are MNHEY and SVGAGI.

CDR3 sequence: CASSPQTNGNYGYTF. The CDR3 nucleotides are TGTGCCAGCAGTCCCCAGACAAATGGGAACTATGGCTACACCTTC. The rearrangement links TRBV28 to TRBJ1-2; no clear D gene. The CDR3 has 15 amino acids. CDR1 is MDHEN, CDR2 SYDVKM, per germline. V was pared by 5 bases and J by 2 bases, with 15 bases between.

V is TRBV4-1 and J is TRBJ2-1; TRBD2 matches 10 bases. Trimming at V came to 1 base and at J to 10 bases, leaving 1 base not matched to a gene. Per germline, CDR1 MGHRA and CDR2 YSYEKL. This CDR3 has 13 residues. The CDR3 nucleotides read TGCGCCAGCAGCCAAGTAGCGGGGGGAGAGCAGTTCTTC. It specifies CASSQVAGGEQFF.

The chain employs TRBV4-2 and TRBJ2-3; 14 nucleotides agree with TRBD2. The junction had 4 bases not matched to a gene; V was cut back by 0 bases and J by 5 bases. This CDR3 spans 17 amino acids. CDR1 is LGHNA, CDR2 YNFKEQ, per germline. The CDR3 DNA is TGTGCCAGCAGCCAAGATCCCGGGACTAGCGGGAGAGATACGCAGTATTTT. Translating gives CASSQDPGTSGRDTQYF.

The chain links TRBV6-4 to TRBJ2-1; 14 bases are shared with TRBD2. The CDR3 runs to 16 residues. The junction had 6 bases not matched to a gene; V was cut back by 5 bases and J by 6 bases. CDR1 and CDR2 (germline): MRHNA, SNTAGT. The CDR3 spells CASSIEGLAGANEQFF. The CDR3 nucleotides are TGTGCCAGCAGTATCGAGGGACTAGCGGGAGCCAATGAGCAGTTCTTC.

There are a few counts of this clone. This chain uses TRBV25-1 with TRBJ2-7, with 13 nucleotides matching TRBD2. Germline trimming cut 4 bases from V and 6 bases from J; bases unmatched to any gene: 9. The CDR3 is made up of 16 amino acids. Germline CDR1 is MGHDK and CDR2 is SYGVNS. The CDR3 bases are TGTGCCAGCAGTGTACAGAGGACTAGCGGGAGTGGCGAGCAGTACTTC. Residues: CASSVQRTSGSGEQYF.

This chain uses TRBV19 with TRBJ1-5; D is unresolved. There are 16 residues in the CDR3. The V gene's germline CDR1 is LNHDA and CDR2 SQIVND (reference sequence). V was pared by 3 bases and J by 0 bases, with 12 bases between. The CDR3 region is CASSMGRSRSNQPQHF. The CDR3 nucleotides are TGTGCCAGTAGTATGGGGAGGTCACGTAGCAATCAGCCCCAGCATTTT.

This sequence joins TRBV5-3 and TRBJ1-1; no clear D gene. TRBV5-3 is an ORF; its function is uncertain. The CDR3 sequence is 18 residues long. V gave up 5 bases and J gave up 1 base, with 24 bases separating them. DNA for the CDR3: TGTGCCAGAAGTAAATTTAGGGAGAATCTGTCCAGGAACACTGAAGCTTTCTTT. Encoded protein: CARSKFRENLSRNTEAFF.

V gene TRBV5-1 combines with J gene TRBJ1-1; D remains ambiguous. This CDR3 contains 15 residues. V was cut by 4 bases and J by 5 bases, with 18 bases left in between. Germline values: CDR1 SGHRS, CDR2 YFSETQ. The CDR3 is CASSLLTTESTEAFF. CDR3 nucleotide sequence: TGCGCCAGCAGCCTCTTGACTACCGAGAGTACTGAAGCTTTCTTT.

This chain joins TRBV7-2 and TRBJ2-7; TRBD2 might be the D (5 bases). This CDR3 region has 13 residues. V gave up 5 bases and J gave up 3 bases, with 11 bases separating them. Germline V gene lookup returns CDR1 SGHTA and CDR2 FQGNSA. CDR3 bases: TGTGCCAGCAGCCCCAAAGGACTCTACGAGCAGTACTTC. As protein: CASSPKGLYEQYF.

In this sample, this clone turned up a few times. The gene calls are TRBV2 and TRBJ1-6, with 8 bases lining up with TRBD1. Trimming cost V 5 bases and J 0 bases; bases outside gene matches: 6. CDR1 SNHLY and CDR2 FYNNEI come from the germline V gene. CDR3 size: 17 residues. The CDR3 protein is CASSPAGGASYNSPLHF. For the CDR3, the DNA is TGTGCCAGCAGTCCGGCAGGGGGCGCCTCCTATAATTCACCCCTCCACTTT.

This clone has at least ten counts. The gene calls are TRBV14 and TRBJ2-7; D is uncertain. This CDR3 comprises 18 residues. Deletions cut 0 bases from V and 1 base from J, with 19 bases between. Germline-derived CDR1 and CDR2 are SGHDN and FVKESK. The CDR3 nucleotides are TGTGCCAGCAGCCAAGATTCCTATGTGGGTGGCAGGTCCTACGAGCAGTACTTC. This sequence encodes CASSQDSYVGGRSYEQYF.